The clone carrying this TCR beta chain was recorded once. As yet, its antigen is unknown. TCRdb's copy holds only in-frame clones and misses some; the assay was immunoSEQ multiplex PCR. Of some 1,100,000 clones listed, 70% to 80% are singletons. The data derive from a study of shared clonotypes between healthy human individuals. V shed 1 base, J shed 3 bases, and the junction held 2 bases outside the gene matches. Germline V gene sequence: CDR1 SGHVS, CDR2 FQNEAQ. The CDR3 is 15 amino acids. Findings and caveats of the study: Generally, naive subsets came out with larger estimated richness than memory subsets.

The V and J genes are TRBV7-8 and TRBJ2-1; 8 positions agree with TRBD1. The receptor comes from a man between 18 and 35 years old in good health. Some clones in this sample may be carry-over from other donors' samples. Sequencing input: memory CD4+ T cells from PBMCs. Subset denoted: CD45RA-negative fraction. The CDR3, as DNA: TGTGCCAGCAGCTTAGTGGGACAGGACTACAATGAGCAGTTCTTC. Amino acid sequence: CASSLVGQDYNEQFF. Drawing the rest from reference TRBV7-8 and TRBJ2-1, the complete variable domain is GAGVSQSPRYKVAKRGQDVALRCDPISGHVSLFWYQQALGQGPEFLTYFQNEAQLDKSGLPSDRFFAERPEGSVSTLKIQRTQQEDSAVYLCASSLVGQDYNEQFFGPGTRLTVL.